The rows below give T cell receptor beta chains drawn from one sample of a study of blood T cell repertoires in COVID-19. Using immunoSEQ multiplex PCR, the repertoire was profiled, and TCRdb retains in-frame clones only, with some absent. The sample includes approximately 120,000 clones, around nine tenths of them seen just once. The material sequenced was peripheral blood. Every receptor here comes from a man between 50 and 59 years old with COVID-19, enrolled during active disease. Each CDR3 is given with its conserved first and last residue. D genes are given only for firm matches. Expanded clones are given a class, and other clones once, few, many or no size at all.

once	16	TRBJ1-2	TRBD1	TRBV4-1	CASSQVGLGQNYGYTF	TGCGCCAGCAGCCAAGTCGGTTTGGGACAGAACTATGGCTACACCTTC
NA	13	TRBJ2-3	NA	TRBV11-2	CASSLAQRDTQYF	TGTGCCAGCAGCTTAGCCCAGAGGGATACGCAGTATTTT
NA	15	TRBJ2-5	TRBD2	TRBV5-4	CASSLRTSGQETQYF	TGTGCCAGCAGCCTACGGACTAGCGGACAAGAGACCCAGTACTTC
NA	17	TRBJ2-1	TRBD2	TRBV10-3	CAISGGLAGESYNEQFF	TGTGCCATCAGCGGTGGACTAGCGGGAGAATCCTACAATGAGCAGTTCTTC
few	13	TRBJ1-1	NA	TRBV10-1	CASRADLNTEAFF	TGCGCCAGCAGAGCGGACCTGAACACTGAAGCTTTCTTT
NA	15	TRBJ2-2	NA	TRBV18	CASSYGSPDTGELFF	TGTGCCAGCTCATACGGGAGTCCCGACACCGGGGAGCTGTTTTTT
NA	12	TRBJ2-7	TRBD1	TRBV11-2	CASRGDSYEQYF	TGTGCCAGCAGAGGGGACAGCTACGAGCAGTACTTC
NA	14	TRBJ1-1	NA	TRBV7-3	CASSLVRVDTEAFF	TGTGCCAGCAGCTTGGTCCGGGTGGACACTGAAGCTTTCTTT
NA	14	TRBJ2-7	NA	TRBV10-3	CATGPGTSSYEQYF	TGTGCCACCGGACCCGGGACTTCCTCCTACGAGCAGTACTTC
NA	14	TRBJ1-5	NA	TRBV15	CATSRRGLNQPQHF	TGTGCCACCAGCAGAAGGGGGTTAAATCAGCCCCAGCATTTT
NA	15	TRBJ2-5	NA	TRBV9	CASSASRTAQETQYF	TGTGCCAGCAGCGCTTCCAGGACAGCCCAAGAGACCCAGTACTTC
NA	14	TRBJ2-1	TRBD1	TRBV7-2	CASSLRDRGNEQFF	TGTGCCAGCAGCTTAAGGGACAGGGGAAATGAGCAGTTCTTC
once	15	TRBJ1-2	TRBD1	TRBV11-2	CASSLGPGGGYGYTF	TGTGCCAGCAGCTTAGGTCCAGGGGGCGGCTATGGCTACACCTTC
NA	14	TRBJ2-7	TRBD1	TRBV5-1	CASSLQQGALEQYF	TGCGCCAGCAGCTTGCAACAGGGGGCGCTCGAGCAGTACTTC
few	16	TRBJ1-5	NA	TRBV21-1	CASSKALKGSNQPQHF	TGTGCCAGCAGCAAAGCGCTAAAGGGGAGCAATCAGCCCCAGCATTTT
NA	12	TRBJ2-1	NA	TRBV6-6	CASSYYGREQFF	TGTGCCAGCAGTTACTACGGTCGTGAGCAGTTCTTC
NA	20	TRBJ1-5	TRBD1	TRBV19	CASSPTSGQGGDYSNQPQHF	TGTGCCAGTAGTCCAACCTCCGGACAGGGTGGGGATTATAGCAATCAGCCCCAGCATTTT
NA	15	TRBJ2-2	NA	TRBV6-5	CAAANTGSNTGELFF	TGTGCCGCGGCCAATACAGGGTCTAACACCGGGGAGCTGTTTTTT
NA	15	TRBJ1-5	TRBD1	TRBV10-3	CASQEGGQNNQPQHF	TGTGCCAGCCAAGAAGGGGGACAGAACAATCAGCCCCAGCATTTT
NA	16	TRBJ2-6	NA	TRBV5-4	CASSRDIFSGANVLTF	TGTGCCAGCAGTCGGGACATTTTCTCTGGGGCCAACGTCCTGACTTTC
NA	15	TRBJ2-6	NA	TRBV19	CASSKDSNGANVLTF	TGTGCCAGTAGTAAGGACAGTAATGGGGCCAACGTCCTGACTTTC
NA	14	TRBJ1-6	NA	TRBV30	CAWGTTGTNSPLHF	TGTGCCTGGGGTACGACAGGTACCAATTCACCCCTCCACTTT
NA	13	TRBJ1-5	NA	TRBV6-5	CASSYGSNQPQHF	TGTGCCAGCAGTTACGGCAGCAATCAGCCCCAGCATTTT
NA	14	TRBJ2-2	TRBD1	TRBV6-5	CASRGQGDIGELFF	TGTGCCAGCAGAGGACAGGGGGATATCGGGGAGCTGTTTTTT
NA	13	TRBJ2-2	NA	TRBV12-3/TRBV12-4	CASSRASTGELFF	TGTGCCAGCAGTAGAGCGAGCACCGGGGAGCTGTTTTTT
NA	17	TRBJ2-5	TRBD1	TRBV7-2	CASSYGTGFGVGETQYF	TGTGCCAGCAGCTATGGGACAGGGTTCGGTGTAGGAGAGACCCAGTACTTC
NA	15	TRBJ2-3	TRBD1	TRBV6-5	CASSYSDRVVDTQYF	TGTGCCAGCAGTTACTCGGACAGGGTGGTGGATACGCAGTATTTT
NA	12	TRBJ1-5	NA	TRBV9	CASGSSNQPQHF	TGTGCCAGCGGGAGTAGCAATCAGCCCCAGCATTTT
NA	13	TRBJ2-1	NA	TRBV7-2	CASSSGQGSGQFF	TGTGCCAGCAGCTCCGGGCAGGGATCTGGGCAGTTCTTC
NA	14	TRBJ1-4	NA	TRBV6-2/TRBV6-3	CASSAGRPNEKLFF	TGTGCCAGCAGCGCGGGACGGCCTAATGAAAAACTGTTTTTT
NA	14	TRBJ2-2	NA	TRBV11-2	CASSVQENTGELFF	TGTGCCAGCAGCGTACAGGAGAACACCGGGGAGCTGTTTTTT
NA	19	TRBJ2-1	TRBD2	TRBV5-6	CASSLQIGGLAGPYNEQFF	TGTGCCAGCAGCTTGCAAATAGGGGGTCTAGCGGGCCCCTACAATGAGCAGTTCTTC
NA	11	TRBJ1-1	NA	TRBV3-1/TRBV3-2	CASSQEEKAFF	TGTGCCAGCAGCCAAGAGGAGAAAGCTTTCTTT
NA	12	TRBJ2-5	NA	TRBV9	CASRGLQETQYF	TGTGCCAGCAGGGGGCTTCAAGAGACCCAGTACTTC
NA	13	TRBJ1-2	NA	TRBV3-1/TRBV3-2	CASSQDFGDGYTF	TGTGCCAGCAGCCAAGACTTCGGGGATGGCTACACCTTC
NA	17	TRBJ2-1	TRBD2	TRBV4-2	CASSPRTSGRAPWEQFF	TGTGCCAGCAGCCCGCGGACTAGCGGGAGGGCCCCCTGGGAGCAGTTCTTC
once	13	TRBJ1-1	NA	TRBV5-1	CASSLGTDYSAFF	TGCGCCAGCAGCTTGGGGACGGACTACAGCGCTTTCTTT
NA	16	TRBJ2-7	NA	TRBV11-1	CASSRQWGVDFYEQYF	TGTGCCAGCAGCCGACAGTGGGGGGTGGACTTCTACGAGCAGTACTTC
NA	13	TRBJ1-4	NA	TRBV30	CAWRGGAREKLFF	TGTGCCTGGAGGGGGGGGGCGAGGGAAAAACTGTTTTTT
few	17	TRBJ1-1	NA	TRBV4-1	CASSPILTGGVNTEAFF	TGCGCCAGCAGCCCCATCCTTACTGGGGGGGTGAACACTGAAGCTTTCTTT
NA	14	TRBJ2-1	TRBD1	TRBV23-1	CASSHPDRDGEQFF	TGCGCCAGCAGTCATCCGGACAGGGACGGGGAGCAGTTCTTC
NA	15	TRBJ1-4	TRBD1	TRBV6-5	CASSSGGQGNEKLFF	TGTGCCAGCAGTTCAGGGGGCCAGGGAAATGAAAAACTGTTTTTT
NA	17	TRBJ1-1	NA	TRBV4-1	CASSPVEGGAGYTEAFF	TGCGCCAGCAGCCCCGTAGAAGGCGGGGCCGGGTACACTGAAGCTTTCTTT
NA	14	TRBJ2-7	TRBD1	TRBV2	CASSLDRVGSEQYF	TGTGCCAGCAGTCTGGACAGGGTGGGTAGTGAGCAGTACTTC
once	16	TRBJ2-3	NA	TRBV5-1	CASSPEGGWHTDTQYF	TGCGCCAGCAGCCCCGAAGGGGGTTGGCACACAGATACGCAGTATTTT
NA	15	TRBJ1-4	TRBD1	TRBV5-1	CASSWGQLGDEKLFF	TGCGCCAGCAGCTGGGGACAGCTGGGCGATGAAAAACTGTTTTTT
NA	15	TRBJ1-1	NA	TRBV7-3	CASSLMGGTNTEAFF	TGTGCCAGCAGCTTAATGGGAGGAACGAACACTGAAGCTTTCTTT